This TCR beta chain was retrieved from a study of CXCR3-negative and CXCR3-positive naive CD8 T cells. Whole-study results and caveats: Naive CXCR3-positive cells had TRB CDR3s more hydrophobic than those of CXCR3-negative naive cells.

The CDR3 extends over 14 amino acids. CDR1 is SGHDN and CDR2 is FVKESK in the germline V gene. In the case of this clonotype: The target antigen is unknown.

In preparing the TRB cDNA libraries, 5' RACE with UMI labels was used. Reprocessing the 5' RACE reads, TCRdb reports a single entry for every CDR3 protein and omits DNA. The sample table includes around 160,000 distinct CDR3 sequences. Specimen: naive CXCR3+ CD8+ T cells from blood. Subset of the sample: CD45RO-CCR7+CD27+CD95- naive CD8+ T cells expressing CXCR3 (TNR3+). The chain couples TRBV14 to TRBJ2-7. This clonotype originated in a human donor in good health. Some clones in this sample may be carry-over from other donors' samples. The CDR3 here is CASSHVRDYYEQYF.